These 25 T cell receptor beta chains came from one sample sequenced in a study of shared clonotypes between healthy human individuals. The table came from immunoSEQ multiplex PCR; TCRdb's copy has only in-frame clones and leaves some out. The sample carries under 1,100,000 clones, 75% to 85% recorded once. The source material was memory CD4+ T cells from PBMCs. Subset meaning: CD45RA-negative fraction. The receptor source for this set is a man aged 18 to 30 in good health. Some clones in this sample may be carry-over from other donors' samples.

This chain uses TRBV5-1 with TRBJ1-1, with TRBD1 matching over 8 bases. The CDR3 is 15 amino acids. CDR1 is SGHRS and CDR2 is YFSETQ in the germline V gene. Unmatched junction bases numbered 6, after V lost 2 bases and J lost 3 bases. This chain's CDR3 is CASSFTGTGDTEAFF. CDR3 DNA: TGCGCCAGCAGCTTTACGGGGACAGGAGACACTGAAGCTTTCTTT.

This chain connects TRBV7-2 to TRBJ2-5; D is uncertain. CDR1 and CDR2 from the germline V gene are SGHTA and FQGNSA. The CDR3 runs 15 residues. V was shortened by 8 bases and J by 0 bases, with 16 bases between the two germline ends. CDR3 protein: CASGNRPTYQETQYF. The CDR3 coding sequence is TGTGCCAGCGGCAACCGACCTACGTACCAAGAGACCCAGTACTTC.

The chain links TRBV6-1 to TRBJ2-1; 7 nucleotides match TRBD1. CDR3 length equals 15 residues. The trim removed 7 bases at V and 7 bases at J, leaving 13 bases unmatched. The germline V gene encodes CDR1 MNHNS and CDR2 SASEGT. CDR3 sequence (DNA): TGTGCCAGCACCTTTTCGGGACAGAGAAGAAATGAGCAGTTCTTC. It is translated as CASTFSGQRRNEQFF.

A note on this clone: Just one base apart from a much larger clone, this may be a read error. As the CDR3 is not closed by the conserved phenylalanine or tryptophan, this likely results from a read error. The CDR3 DNA is TGTGCCAGCAGTGAGTTCGCAGGGCCCTACTATGGCTACACCTCC. Translating gives CASSEFAGPYYGYTS. The chain combines TRBV2 with TRBJ1-2, with a tentative D call TRBD1 (5 bases). The V end was cut by 3 bases, the J end by 3 bases, with 14 bases between. The CDR3 is made up of 15 amino acids. Germline CDR1 reads SNHLY; CDR2 reads FYNNEI.

The J gene is TRBJ1-2, the V gene TRBV28; weak D call: TRBD1 (5 bases). The length of the CDR3 is 15 residues. CDR1 is MDHEN and CDR2 is SYDVKM in the germline V gene. Trimming took off 7 bases at V and 7 bases at J, with 22 bases between the two ends. The CDR3: CASTTRGRGLGGYTF. In nucleotides, the CDR3 is TGTGCCAGCACTACGCGAGGGAGGGGACTAGGTGGCTACACCTTC.

This clone was counted between two and nine times. This rearrangement joins TRBV29-1 to TRBJ2-5; D ambiguous. The germline CDR1 and CDR2 sequences are SQVTM and ANQGSEA. CDR3 length equals 12 residues. V lost 0 bases and J lost 4, with 6 bases in between. DNA of the CDR3: TGCAGCGTTGAAGATGGGATAGAGACCCAGTACTTC. Translating it yields CSVEDGIETQYF.

The V call is TRBV28, the J call TRBJ1-5; D is uncertain. The CDR3 sequence is 13 residues long. The V gene lost 5 bases and the J gene lost 5 bases, with 10 bases spanning the gap. CDR1 is MDHEN and CDR2 is SYDVKM in the germline V gene. CDR3 nucleotides: TGTGCCAGCAGTAGGACGGCACATCAGCCCCAGCATTTT. Amino acids: CASSRTAHQPQHF.

This clone has more than one count but fewer than ten. The chain recombines TRBV6-5 with TRBJ2-7, with unresolved D. In germline, CDR1 is MNHEY, CDR2 SVGAGI. The CDR3 loop spans 12 amino acids. V dropped 8 bases and J dropped 3 bases, with 11 bases sitting between them. The CDR3 here is CASFSSGYEQYF. The CDR3, as DNA: TGTGCCAGCTTTTCCTCGGGCTACGAGCAGTACTTC.

The V and J genes are TRBV13 and TRBJ2-7; 9 bases map to TRBD1. Germline V gene sequence: CDR1 PRHDT, CDR2 FYEKMQ (reference sequence). The length of the CDR3 is 16 residues. With 1 base clipped from V and 4 bases from J, the junction kept 8 bases outside the gene matches. The CDR3, as DNA: TGTGCCAGCAGCTTAGAGTCCGGGACAGGGAGGTACGAGCAGTACTTC. Its protein product is CASSLESGTGRYEQYF.

The chain recombines TRBV20-1 with TRBJ2-7, with TRBD2 matching 7 bases. The J segment lost 5 bases and the V segment lost 7 bases, leaving 5 bases of the junction unmatched. CDR1 is DFQATT, CDR2 SNEGSKA, per germline (reference sequence). The CDR3 sequence is 11 residues long. For the CDR3, the DNA is TGCAGTGGGGGACTACCCGACGAGCAGTACTTC. This sequence encodes CSGGLPDEQYF.

This clone was detected a few times. The chain uses TRBV5-4 and TRBJ2-2; 9 bases are shared with TRBD2. CDR1 SGHNT and CDR2 YYREEE come from the germline V gene (reference sequence). With V trimmed by 2 bases and J by 7 bases, 9 bases remained unmatched. The CDR3 is 16 amino acids. CDR3 nucleotide sequence: TGTGCCAGCAGCTTTAAGGCGGGAGGGCCCATCGGGGAGCTGTTTTTT. Protein product: CASSFKAGGPIGELFF. Full variable domain (remainder filled in from reference TRBV5-4 and TRBJ2-2): ETGVTQSPTHLIKTRGQQVTLRCSSQSGHNTVSWYQQALGQGPQFIFQYYREEENGRGNFPPRFSGLQFPNYSSELNVNALELDDSALYLCASSFKAGGPIGELFFGEGSRLTVL.

This clone was detected ten times or more. This chain joins TRBV4-3 and TRBJ2-3; the D is unclear. With 4 bases removed from V and 4 bases from J, the gap between germline ends came to 12 bases. Looked up from germline, CDR1 is LGHNA and CDR2 is YSLEER. There are 14 residues in the CDR3. The chain's CDR3 is CASSLRVDADTQYF. The CDR3 DNA is TGCGCCAGCAGCCTAAGGGTAGATGCAGATACGCAGTATTTT.

Remarks on this clone: A junction boundary mismatches the germline segment, possibly from a read error. Other nucleotide sequences from this sample produce the same CDR3. The rearrangement links TRBV29-1 to TRBJ1-1, with D tentatively TRBD1 (6 bases). This CDR3 region has 15 residues. Looked up from germline, CDR1 is SQVTM and CDR2 is ANQGSEA. CDR3: CSVVGLKGGRTEAFF. CDR3 nucleotides: TGCAGCGTTGTAGGGTTGAAGGGGGGCAGGACTGAAGCTTTCTTC.

The chain joins TRBV9 to TRBJ2-7; 12 bases are a match to TRBD2. The germline gives CDR1 SGDLS, CDR2 YYNGEE. The CDR3 loop spans 16 amino acids. J lost 6 bases, V lost 0 bases, and 7 bases had no gene match. The CDR3 DNA reads as TGTGCCAGCAGCGTAGGAGGACTAGCGGGGTGGGGCGAGCAGTACTTC. It codes for CASSVGGLAGWGEQYF. Looking up the rest from reference TRBV9 and TRBJ2-7 gives the full variable domain: DSGVTQTPKHLITATGQRVTLRCSPRSGDLSVYWYQQSLDQGLQFLIQYYNGEERAKGNILERFSAQQFPDLHSELNLSSLELGDSALYFCASSVGGLAGWGEQYFGPGTRLTVT.

This clone has a handful of counts. V and J are TRBV27 and TRBJ1-2, with TRBD1 matching over 9 bases. Germline lookup yields CDR1 MNHEY and CDR2 SMNVEV (reference sequence). CDR3 length: 12 residues. V lost 8 bases to trimming and J lost 7 bases; unmatched junction nucleotides: 5. The CDR3 coding sequence is TGTGCCAGCCGGACAGGGGTGATTGGCTACACCTTC. Its protein product is CASRTGVIGYTF.

The V gene is TRBV18, the J gene TRBJ1-3, with D unresolved. The CDR3 spans 13 residues. With 3 bases removed from V and 2 bases from J, the gap between germline ends came to 5 bases. The germline gives CDR1 KGHSH, CDR2 LQKENI. In nucleotides, the CDR3 is TGTGCCAGCTCACCGCAGACTGGAAACACCATATATTTT. Protein sequence: CASSPQTGNTIYF.

The chain combines TRBV5-4 with TRBJ2-3; 7 positions match TRBD2. This CDR3 contains 16 residues. Germline-derived CDR1 and CDR2 are SGHNT and YYREEE (reference sequence). J lost 4 bases, V lost 0 bases, and 8 bases had no gene match. This chain's CDR3 is CASSLGGGGDADTQYF. DNA of the CDR3: TGTGCCAGCAGCTTGGGCGGCGGGGGAGACGCAGATACGCAGTATTTT.

The chain links TRBV7-9 to TRBJ2-1; D not resolved. This CDR3 contains 14 residues. V lost 3 bases and J lost 7, with 13 bases in between. In germline, CDR1 is SEHNR, CDR2 FQNEAQ (reference sequence). CDR3 sequence reads: CASSLGGPRNEQFF. The CDR3 DNA reads TGTGCCAGCAGCTTGGGCGGACCTCGGAATGAGCAGTTCTTC.

The rearrangement uses TRBV7-9 and TRBJ1-1; no reliable D call. V gave up 7 bases and J gave up 1 base, with 13 bases separating them. This CDR3 contains 14 residues. From germline, CDR1 is SEHNR and CDR2 FQNEAQ (reference sequence). Here the CDR3 DNA reads TGTGCCAGCAAGCCGAGGGAGGGGAACACTGAAGCTTTCTTT. This translates into CASKPREGNTEAFF. Looking up the rest from reference TRBV7-9 and TRBJ1-1 gives the full variable domain: DTGVSQNPRHKITKRGQNVTFRCDPISEHNRLYWYRQTLGQGPEFLTYFQNEAQLEKSRLLSDRFSAERPKGSFSTLEIQRTEQGDSAMYLCASKPREGNTEAFFGQGTRLTVV.

The J gene is TRBJ2-7, the V gene TRBV30, with a possible D match to TRBD2 (5 bases). Germline CDR1 and CDR2: GTSNPN and SVGIG (reference sequence). Trimming took off 4 bases at V and 6 bases at J, with 22 bases between the two ends. The CDR3 runs 15 residues. The CDR3 nucleotides are TGTGCCTGGAACCCCTCAAACGACTACCTTGCCGAGCAGTACTTC. This codes for CAWNPSNDYLAEQYF.

This clone was detected a few times. CDR3 sequence reads: CASSVKQGGETQYF. The CDR3 DNA reads TGCGCCAGCAGCGTGAAACAGGGAGGAGAGACCCAGTACTTC. The chain employs TRBV5-1 and TRBJ2-5, with D possibly being TRBD1 or TRBD2 (6 bases each). Trimming pared 4 bases from V and 4 bases from J, leaving 14 bases between. The germline gives CDR1 SGHRS, CDR2 YFSETQ. The CDR3 length is 14 residues. Supplemented by reference TRBV5-1 and TRBJ2-5, the full variable domain reads KAGVTQTPRYLIKTRGQQVTLSCSPISGHRSVSWYQQTPGQGLQFLFEYFSETQRNKGNFPGRFSGRQFSNSRSEMNVSTLELGDSALYLCASSVKQGGETQYFGPGTRLLVL.

The V gene is TRBV6-5, the J gene TRBJ1-2; TRBD1 matches at 10 bases. This CDR3 region has 15 residues. Germline trimming cut 4 bases from V and 4 bases from J; bases unmatched to any gene: 6. CDR1 is MNHEY, CDR2 SVGAGI, per germline. The CDR3 DNA follows: TGTGCCAGCAGTTTAAGGACAGGGGGAGTCTATGGCTACACCTTC. The encoded protein is CASSLRTGGVYGYTF.

J is TRBJ2-3 and V is TRBV4-1; D unresolved. This CDR3 is built from 17 residues. The germline V gene has CDR1 MGHRA and CDR2 YSYEKL. V was trimmed by 1 base and J by 2 bases, leaving 16 bases between them. The CDR3 region has the DNA TGCGCCAGCAGCCAAGGAATCGGTTCGCGCTTCACAGATACGCAGTATTTT. As protein: CASSQGIGSRFTDTQYF.

This chain connects TRBV7-3 to TRBJ2-2, with TRBD1 matching 8 bases. The V segment lost 4 bases and the J segment 3 bases; nucleotides outside the gene matches: 7. CDR1 and CDR2 (germline): SGHTA, FQGTGA. The CDR3 runs to 16 residues. The CDR3 region is CASSSLSGGYTGELFF. The CDR3 region has the DNA TGTGCCAGCAGCTCGCTATCAGGGGGCTACACCGGGGAGCTGTTTTTT.

Turning to this clone: A much bigger clone sits one base away, suggesting this may be a read error. Additional DNA sequences in this sample encode the identical CDR3. The rearrangement links TRBV2 to TRBJ2-7, with D perhaps given as TRBD1 or TRBD2 (5 bases each). The germline gives CDR1 SNHLY, CDR2 FYNNEI. This CDR3 is 15 amino acids long. V was cut by 0 bases and J by 2 bases, with 11 bases left in between. The CDR3 DNA reads as TGTGCCAGCAGTGAAGCAAGTGGGGGTACCTACGAGCAGTACTTC. The encoded protein is CASSEASGGTYEQYF.